Below, 6 T cell receptor beta chains from the same sample are listed, as sequenced in a study of T-cell reconstitution after alpha-beta-depleted transplantation in children. Unique molecular identifiers featured in how the TCRbeta library was prepared. MiXCR was run by TCRdb on the PCR reads, yielding one entry per CDR3 protein. The data show about 980,000 distinct CDR3 sequences, around 30% seen once. The material sequenced was PBMCs, mostly from graft donor cells, taken 360 days after TCRalphabeta/CD19-depleted stem cell transplant. The receptors were gathered from a boy under two years old who had a stem cell transplant for SCID, so the T cells may come from the graft donor.

The chain recombines TRBV4-1 with TRBJ2-5; tentative D call: TRBD2 (5 bases). This CDR3 has 14 amino acids. The V gene's germline CDR1 is MGHRA and CDR2 YSYEKL. Trimming pared 2 bases from V and 4 bases from J, leaving 11 bases between. The CDR3, as DNA: TGCGCCAGCAGCCAACGGGCGGCGGGAGAGACCCAGTACTTC. Protein: CASSQRAAGETQYF.

This chain joins TRBV20-1 and TRBJ1-5; 8 bases line up with TRBD1. Trimming removed 6 bases from V and 4 bases from J; junction bases left unmatched: 8. Germline V gene sequence: CDR1 DFQATT, CDR2 SNEGSKA (reference sequence). CDR3 length: 14 amino acids. The CDR3 DNA follows: TGCAGTGCCCTAACAGGGGGAGGGAATCAGCCCCAGCATTTT. Its protein is CSALTGGGNQPQHF.

The rearrangement links TRBV7-9 to TRBJ2-3; D could derive from TRBD1 or TRBD2 (6 bases each). The germline CDR1 and CDR2 sequences are SEHNR and FQNEAQ (reference sequence). With 11 bases removed from V and 5 bases from J, the gap between germline ends came to 17 bases. The CDR3 is made up of 13 amino acids. CDR3: CAYGRGLEDTQYF. The DNA for the CDR3 is TGTGCCTACGGCAGGGGACTGGAAGATACGCAGTATTTT.

This clonotype has at least ten counts. This chain connects TRBV4-1 to TRBJ1-2; 9 bases line up with TRBD1. J was trimmed by 4 bases and V by 0 bases; bases with no gene match: 9. The CDR3 loop spans 17 amino acids. Per germline, CDR1 MGHRA and CDR2 YSYEKL. The CDR3 DNA is TGCGCCAGCAGCCAAGATAGGCAACAGGGGGCAGTCTATGGCTACACCTTC. Protein: CASSQDRQQGAVYGYTF.

This clonotype was detected many times. The V gene is TRBV16, the J gene TRBJ2-1; D call uncertain. This CDR3 region has 10 residues. Trimming stripped 2 bases from V and 9 bases from J, with 2 bases between. Germline V CDR1 and CDR2: KGHSY, FQNENV. CDR3 coding DNA: TGTGCCAGCAGCCAAGTTGAGCAGTTCTTC. It specifies CASSQVEQFF.

The chain links TRBV4-1 to TRBJ2-1; 14 bases match TRBD2. This CDR3 is 16 amino acids long. V shed 4 bases, J shed 9 bases, and the junction held 8 bases outside the gene matches. Germline-derived CDR1 and CDR2 are MGHRA and YSYEKL. This chain's CDR3 is CASSPWTSGGLGEQFF. CDR3 bases: TGCGCCAGCAGCCCGTGGACTAGCGGGGGGCTTGGTGAGCAGTTCTTC.